These 26 T cell receptor beta chains share one sample of origin, sequenced in a study of blood T cell repertoires in COVID-19. Clones were read by immunoSEQ multiplex PCR, and TCRdb kept only the in-frame ones, dropping some. Among over 90,000 clones listed, roughly 90% were seen once. Sequenced sample: peripheral blood. The receptor set was obtained from a woman in her sixties or seventies with acute or convalescent COVID-19.

The chain links TRBV30 to TRBJ1-6; D is uncertain. The CDR3 is 13 amino acids. The germline V gene has CDR1 GTSNPN and CDR2 SVGIG (reference sequence). The V gene lost 0 bases and the J gene lost 9 bases, with 9 bases spanning the gap. The CDR3 loop is CAWSVQSSSPLHF. The CDR3 DNA sequence: TGTGCCTGGAGTGTACAGAGTAGTTCACCCCTCCACTTT.

The V call is TRBV19, the J call TRBJ1-1; 7 nucleotides align to TRBD1. Germline values: CDR1 LNHDA, CDR2 SQIVND (reference sequence). The trim removed 6 bases at V and 5 bases at J, leaving 6 bases unmatched. The CDR3 sequence is 13 residues long. DNA of the CDR3: TGTGCCAGTAGCGAGGCAGGGGGTACTGAAGCTTTCTTT. It specifies CASSEAGGTEAFF.

This clone has just one count. The J gene is TRBJ2-6, the V gene TRBV5-1; D is possibly TRBD1 (6 bases). CDR3 length equals 17 residues. Deletions cut 1 base from V and 1 base from J, with 12 bases between. Germline lookup yields CDR1 SGHRS and CDR2 YFSETQ. CDR3 DNA sequence: TGCGCCAGCAGCTTGCTGGGGGCGGATTCTGGGGCCAACGTCCTGACTTTC. This gives the protein CASSLLGADSGANVLTF.

This clone has only one observation. V gene TRBV5-8 combines with J gene TRBJ1-2; TRBD1 matches at 10 bases. V was pared by 4 bases and J by 1 base, with 7 bases of the junction left unmatched. CDR3 length: 16 amino acids. CDR1 is SGHTS, CDR2 YDEGEE, per germline. The CDR3 DNA is TGTGCCAGCAGCACGACAGGGGGCATAAGTAACTATGGCTACACCTTC. Translated: CASSTTGGISNYGYTF.

The chain links TRBV19 to TRBJ1-2; D not resolved. The CDR3 has 13 residues. Trimming shortened V by 1 base and J by 1 base, and 4 bases separated the two germline ends. From germline, CDR1 is LNHDA and CDR2 SQIVND (reference sequence). The CDR3: CASSIGHNYGYTF. Written as DNA, the CDR3 is TGTGCCAGTAGTATAGGTCATAACTATGGCTACACCTTC.

This chain uses TRBV4-1 with TRBJ2-1, with 9 bases that match TRBD1. Germline V gene data show CDR1 as MGHRA and CDR2 as YSYEKL. CDR3 length equals 15 residues. V lost 1 base to trimming and J lost 9 bases; unmatched junction nucleotides: 7. The CDR3: CASSQADRGGGEQFF. CDR3 DNA sequence: TGCGCCAGCAGCCAAGCGGACAGGGGTGGTGGTGAGCAGTTCTTC.

The J gene is TRBJ2-5, the V gene TRBV10-3; TRBD2 might be the D (5 bases). Per the germline V gene, CDR1 is ENHRY and CDR2 is SYGVKD. This CDR3 region has 14 residues. Trimming took 3 bases from V and 2 from J, leaving 10 bases between them. The CDR3 nucleotides are TGTGCCATCAGTGATTACGGGGAGCAAGAGACCCAGTACTTC. Encoded protein: CAISDYGEQETQYF.

The chain links TRBV28 to TRBJ1-6; 9 bases align to TRBD1. V lost 3 bases, J lost 9 bases, and 9 bases stayed unmatched. CDR1 and CDR2 from the germline V gene are MDHEN and SYDVKM. CDR3 length equals 16 residues. CDR3 DNA sequence: TGTGCCAGCAGTTTTGGGACAGGGCTTAACTCTTCACCCCTCCACTTT. This codes for CASSFGTGLNSSPLHF.

The chain couples TRBV6-6 to TRBJ2-7; 7 positions match TRBD2. The junction had 3 bases not matched to a gene; V was cut back by 0 bases and J by 4 bases. CDR1 and CDR2 (germline): MNHNY, SVGAGI (reference sequence). The CDR3 sequence is 14 residues long. CDR3 sequence reads: CASSYSGSGYEQYF. In DNA, the CDR3 is TGTGCCAGCAGTTACTCCGGTAGCGGGTACGAGCAGTACTTC.

The chain recombines TRBV18 with TRBJ2-2, with TRBD1 matching over 9 bases. This CDR3 contains 15 residues. Germline assignment: CDR1 KGHSH and CDR2 LQKENI. Unmatched junction bases numbered 3, after V lost 3 bases and J lost 4 bases. The DNA for the CDR3 is TGTGCCAGCTCACCGCTGACAGGGGGCACCGGGGAGCTGTTTTTT. Protein product: CASSPLTGGTGELFF.

This chain links TRBV7-8 with TRBJ2-7; 13 bases align to TRBD2. Germline values: CDR1 SGHVS, CDR2 FQNEAQ. This CDR3 comprises 18 residues. Trimming cost V 6 bases and J 1 base; bases outside gene matches: 12. The CDR3 reads CASSSERPGLAGSYEQYF. CDR3 nucleotide sequence: TGTGCCAGCAGTTCCGAGAGACCGGGACTAGCGGGATCCTACGAGCAGTACTTC.

The chain combines TRBV18 with TRBJ1-1; possibly TRBD1 for D (5 bases). V gave up 3 bases and J gave up 2 bases, with 10 bases separating them. The length of the CDR3 is 14 residues. CDR1 and CDR2 (germline): KGHSH, LQKENI. The CDR3 reads CASSPDRDNTEAFF. The DNA of the CDR3 is TGTGCCAGCTCACCCGACAGAGACAACACTGAAGCTTTCTTT.

The CDR3 is CASSLALTGGASSEQFF. The CDR3 nucleotides read TGCGCCAGCAGCTTAGCCCTCACAGGGGGCGCATCGAGCGAGCAGTTCTTC. The gene calls are TRBV5-1 and TRBJ2-1, with 9 bases matching TRBD1. The ends lost 2 bases at V and 10 bases at J; junction bases unmatched: 16. This CDR3 contains 17 residues. Looked up from germline, CDR1 is SGHRS and CDR2 is YFSETQ.

This rearrangement joins TRBV5-1 to TRBJ2-5; 10 bases agree with TRBD2. The germline V gene has CDR1 SGHRS and CDR2 YFSETQ. J gave up 2 bases and V 0 bases, and 7 bases lay outside the gene matches. CDR3 length: 17 amino acids. The CDR3 nucleotides are TGCGCCAGCAGCTTGGCCGCAGCGGGAGGGTTACAAGAGACCCAGTACTTC. This encodes CASSLAAAGGLQETQYF.

This clone was picked up a small number of times. The V gene is TRBV6-5, the J gene TRBJ2-7; D is unclear. Trimming stripped 6 bases from V and 5 bases from J, with 17 bases between. This CDR3 is 14 amino acids long. Per germline, CDR1 MNHEY and CDR2 SVGAGI. CDR3 amino acids: CASRDMGGKDEQYF. DNA of the CDR3: TGTGCCAGCAGAGACATGGGTGGAAAGGACGAGCAGTACTTC.

This clone was seen just once. The chain joins TRBV7-8 to TRBJ1-1, with D tentatively TRBD1 (5 bases). Germline V gene data show CDR1 as SGHVS and CDR2 as FQNEAQ. Between the trimmed V and J ends, which lost 6 bases and 10 bases, there was a span of 18 bases. This CDR3 is built from 13 residues. CDR3 nucleotides: TGTGCCAGCAGGGAGAATCAGGGTTTTTCAGCTTTCTTT. It is translated as CASRENQGFSAFF.

The J gene is TRBJ2-3, the V gene TRBV18; 9 bases agree with TRBD2. Germline V gene lookup returns CDR1 KGHSH and CDR2 LQKENI. The CDR3 loop spans 15 amino acids. The V gene end was trimmed by 3 bases and the J gene end by 3 bases; junction bases not matched to a gene: 4. The CDR3 DNA reads as TGTGCCAGCTCACCCAAGGGACTAGCAACAGATACGCAGTATTTT. Its translation: CASSPKGLATDTQYF.

The rearrangement uses TRBV4-1 and TRBJ1-3; D not certain. The V end lost 4 bases, the J end lost 4 bases, and 14 bases lay between the germline ends. The germline V gene encodes CDR1 MGHRA and CDR2 YSYEKL. The CDR3 is 15 residues long. This CDR3 reads CASSRETLQGNTIYF. The CDR3 coding sequence is TGCGCCAGCAGCCGAGAGACCTTACAGGGAAACACCATATATTTT.

This clone was picked up one time. Written as DNA, the CDR3 is TGTGCCAGCAGTTTATTCTTTTCCCCCCTTCCGGATACGCAGTATTTT. Protein product: CASSLFFSPLPDTQYF. V usage is TRBV28 and J usage is TRBJ2-3, with no clear D. Germline V CDR1 and CDR2: MDHEN, SYDVKM. The ends were cut back, 1 base at V and 6 bases at J, with 17 bases in the middle. The CDR3 is 16 residues long.

This clone was counted a few times. The rearrangement links TRBV9 to TRBJ1-6; a possible D gene is TRBD1 (6 bases). The V end lost 4 bases, the J end lost 7 bases, and 9 bases lay between the germline ends. The CDR3 length is 13 residues. Germline V CDR1 and CDR2: SGDLS, YYNGEE. The DNA of the CDR3 is TGTGCCAGCAGCTATCAGGGGAATTCACCCCTCCACTTT. This sequence encodes CASSYQGNSPLHF.

Written as DNA, the CDR3 is TGTGCCAGTAGCCACATCGACGGGCGGGAAAAAAACATTCAGTACTTC. This codes for CASSHIDGREKNIQYF. The chain recombines TRBV19 with TRBJ2-4, with D perhaps matching TRBD2 (6 bases). V lost 6 bases and J lost 4, with 19 bases in between. The CDR3 runs 16 residues. The V gene's germline CDR1 is LNHDA and CDR2 SQIVND (reference sequence). Full variable domain (rest looked up from reference TRBV19 and TRBJ2-4): DGGITQSPKYLFRKEGQNVTLSCEQNLNHDAMYWYRQDPGQGLRLIYYSQIVNDFQKGDIAEGYSVSREKKESFPLTVTSAQKNPTAFYLCASSHIDGREKNIQYFGAGTRLSVL.

The chain links TRBV7-8 to TRBJ1-1, with TRBD1 as a possible D gene (6 bases). The V gene lost 1 base and the J gene lost 1 base, with 10 bases spanning the gap. CDR3 size: 15 residues. Per the germline V gene, CDR1 is SGHVS and CDR2 is FQNEAQ. The CDR3 loop is CASSLGSTGNTEAFF. The CDR3 coding sequence is TGTGCCAGCAGCTTAGGCTCGACAGGGAACACTGAAGCTTTCTTT. The variable domain in full, completed from reference TRBV7-8 and TRBJ1-1, reads GAGVSQSPRYKVAKRGQDVALRCDPISGHVSLFWYQQALGQGPEFLTYFQNEAQLDKSGLPSDRFFAERPEGSVSTLKIQRTQQEDSAVYLCASSLGSTGNTEAFFGQGTRLTVV.

This clone was seen more than once but under ten times. The V and J genes are TRBV25-1 and TRBJ2-7, with TRBD1 matching over 7 bases. The CDR3 covers 13 residues. J was trimmed by 9 bases and V by 6 bases; bases with no gene match: 11. Germline CDR1 MGHDK, CDR2 SYGVNS. The CDR3 nucleotides read TGTGCCAGCAGAGCTATTGAGACAGGGCGGCAGTACGTC. Protein: CASRAIETGRQYV.

V usage is TRBV10-3 and J usage is TRBJ2-1, with TRBD2 matching 12 bases. The junction had 6 bases not matched to a gene; V was cut back by 7 bases and J by 2 bases. The CDR3 length is 16 residues. CDR1 is ENHRY and CDR2 is SYGVKD in the germline V gene. The CDR3 nucleotides are TGTGCCATCAAGTCGCTAGCGGGGGGGACCTACAATGAGCAGTTCTTC. Translated: CAIKSLAGGTYNEQFF.

The CDR3 here is CASSPNGQGTDTQYF. The CDR3, as DNA: TGTGCCAGCTCACCGAACGGACAGGGCACAGATACGCAGTATTTT. The chain recombines TRBV18 with TRBJ2-3; 7 nucleotides align to TRBD1. J lost 1 base, V lost 3 bases, and 4 bases had no gene match. This CDR3 is 15 amino acids long. The germline V gene has CDR1 KGHSH and CDR2 LQKENI. Full variable domain (outside the CDR3, taken from reference TRBV18 and TRBJ2-3): NAGVMQNPRHLVRRRGQEARLRCSPMKGHSHVYWYRQLPEEGLKFMVYLQKENIIDESGMPKERFSAEFPKEGPSILRIQQVVRGDSAAYFCASSPNGQGTDTQYFGPGTRLTVL.

The chain carries TRBV7-2 and TRBJ1-1; 8 bases fit TRBD1. V lost 4 bases and J lost 6; bases outside the gene matches: 7. Looked up from germline, CDR1 is SGHTA and CDR2 is FQGNSA. The CDR3 extends over 14 amino acids. The CDR3 loop reads CASSYPDRGAEAFF. The CDR3 DNA sequence: TGTGCCAGCAGCTACCCAGACAGGGGCGCTGAAGCTTTCTTT.